These 31 T cell receptor beta chains share one sample of origin, sequenced in a study of shared clonotypes between healthy human individuals. Generated by immunoSEQ multiplex PCR, the TCRdb table keeps only in-frame clones and is missing some. The table lists roughly 570,000 clones, roughly 98% of them singletons. CD45RO-negative, CCR7-selected cells formed the naive CD8 fraction, which excluded terminally differentiated effector memory CD45RA+ cells. The sample was naive CD8+ T cells sorted from blood. The receptor source for this set is a man aged 30 to 39 in good health.

The J gene is TRBJ2-1, the V gene TRBV5-1; 10 bases agree with TRBD1. The CDR3 sequence is 15 residues long. The trim removed 4 bases at V and 8 bases at J, leaving 9 bases unmatched. CDR1 and CDR2 from the germline V gene are SGHRS and YFSETQ. The CDR3 region is CASSPDRGLPDEQFF. DNA for the CDR3: TGCGCCAGCAGCCCAGACAGGGGGCTACCGGATGAGCAGTTCTTC. Drawing the rest from reference TRBV5-1 and TRBJ2-1, the complete variable domain is KAGVTQTPRYLIKTRGQQVTLSCSPISGHRSVSWYQQTPGQGLQFLFEYFSETQRNKGNFPGRFSGRQFSNSRSEMNVSTLELGDSALYLCASSPDRGLPDEQFFGPGTRLTVL.

This clone appeared a single time. This rearrangement joins TRBV20-1 to TRBJ2-7, with D uncertain. The CDR3 is 11 amino acids. V lost 4 bases to trimming and J lost 2 bases, with 6 bases between them. Germline lookup yields CDR1 DFQATT and CDR2 SNEGSKA (reference sequence). CDR3: CSATDTYEQYF. The CDR3 bases are TGCAGTGCTACCGATACCTACGAGCAGTACTTC.

V and J are TRBV6-1 and TRBJ1-5, with 8 bases aligning to TRBD1. V was pared by 6 bases and J by 5 bases, with 9 bases of the junction left unmatched. This CDR3 contains 15 residues. CDR1 and CDR2 (germline): MNHNS, SASEGT. CDR3 coding DNA: TGTGCCAGCAGAGCCGGAGCAGGGGGCGATCAGCCCCAGCATTTT. It codes for CASRAGAGGDQPQHF.

This rearrangement joins TRBV29-1 to TRBJ2-1, with D possibly TRBD2 on 6 matching bases. V lost 5 bases and J lost 5, with 13 bases in between. CDR3 length: 13 amino acids. CDR1 and CDR2 (germline): SQVTM, ANQGSEA. DNA for the CDR3: TGCAGCGTTTGTACGGGACTGGACAATGAGCAGTTCTTC. Translation gives CSVCTGLDNEQFF.

The chain couples TRBV11-2 to TRBJ2-7; D ambiguous. The germline V gene has CDR1 SGHAT and CDR2 FQNNGV. V gave up 0 bases and J gave up 4 bases, with 16 bases separating them. The CDR3 is 16 residues long. CDR3 sequence reads: CASSLDRRNPRYEQYF. The CDR3 bases are TGTGCCAGCAGCTTAGATCGGAGAAATCCTCGGTACGAGCAGTACTTC.

This sequence joins TRBV9 and TRBJ2-7; no clear D. The germline V and J ends were trimmed by 0 bases and 2 bases, with 9 bases remaining between them. The CDR3 consists of 14 residues. Germline values: CDR1 SGDLS, CDR2 YYNGEE. For the CDR3, the DNA is TGTGCCAGCAGCGTAGGGTCCAGGACCTACGAGCAGTACTTC. Translated: CASSVGSRTYEQYF.

CDR3 sequence: CASSEPASGNNEQFF. CDR3 in DNA: TGTGCCAGCAGTGAACCGGCTAGCGGGAACAATGAGCAGTTCTTC. This chain joins TRBV2 and TRBJ2-1; 9 nucleotides align to TRBD2. The CDR3 loop spans 15 amino acids. Trimming removed 2 bases from V and 5 bases from J; junction bases left unmatched: 4. Germline CDR1 SNHLY, CDR2 FYNNEI. The complete variable domain, with remaining parts taken from reference TRBV2 and TRBJ2-1, reads EPEVTQTPSHQVTQMGQEVILRCVPISNHLYFYWYRQILGQKVEFLVSFYNNEISEKSEIFDDQFSVERPDGSNFTLKIRSTKLEDSAMYFCASSEPASGNNEQFFGPGTRLTVL.

The V call is TRBV2, the J call TRBJ2-3, with 10 nucleotides matching TRBD2. Germline lookup yields CDR1 SNHLY and CDR2 FYNNEI. J lost 1 base, V lost 8 bases, and 6 bases had no gene match. The CDR3 covers 15 residues. The CDR3 protein is CASGVGTSGTDTQYF. The CDR3 DNA reads TGTGCCAGCGGGGTGGGGACTAGCGGCACAGATACGCAGTATTTT.

On this clone: The sample contains more than one DNA sequence encoding this CDR3. V and J are TRBV7-9 and TRBJ1-5; TRBD1 matches at 10 bases. The CDR3 loop spans 13 amino acids. Trimming took 4 bases from V and 7 from J; bases not matched to a gene: 1. Per germline, CDR1 SEHNR and CDR2 FQNEAQ (reference sequence). CDR3 bases: TGTGCCAGCAGCTGGGGACAGGGGCAGCCCCAGCATTTT. Amino acid sequence: CASSWGQGQPQHF.

This chain joins TRBV9 and TRBJ1-5, with D perhaps TRBD1 (5 bases). The CDR3 consists of 15 residues. Germline-derived CDR1 and CDR2 are SGDLS and YYNGEE. Trimming removed 0 bases from V and 3 bases from J, with 10 bases in between. This CDR3 is CASSVDAGLNQPQHF. DNA for the CDR3: TGTGCCAGCAGCGTAGATGCAGGGCTCAATCAGCCCCAGCATTTT.

The chain joins TRBV5-1 to TRBJ2-1, with 12 nucleotides matching TRBD1. The germline V gene encodes CDR1 SGHRS and CDR2 YFSETQ. Trimming removed 1 base from V and 8 bases from J; junction bases left unmatched: 16. The CDR3 extends over 19 amino acids. The CDR3: CASSLNDITGTGGNDEQFF. CDR3 DNA: TGCGCCAGCAGCTTGAACGATATAACCGGGACAGGGGGCAACGATGAGCAGTTCTTC.

The chain combines TRBV11-2 with TRBJ1-3; D is undetermined. Trimming shortened V by 6 bases and J by 0 bases, and 9 bases separated the two germline ends. The CDR3 has 14 residues. Germline V gives CDR1 SGHAT, CDR2 FQNNGV. CDR3 loop: CASRSQNSGNTIYF. The CDR3 nucleotides read TGTGCCAGCAGGTCGCAGAACTCTGGAAACACCATATATTTT.

V usage is TRBV5-1 and J usage is TRBJ1-4; D ambiguous. The germline gives CDR1 SGHRS, CDR2 YFSETQ. V dropped 4 bases and J dropped 4 bases, with 23 bases sitting between them. The CDR3 is made up of 18 amino acids. CDR3 loop: CASSLDVYDDALNEKLFF. The CDR3 DNA follows: TGCGCCAGCAGCCTCGATGTATACGACGACGCACTTAATGAAAAACTGTTTTTT.

The gene calls are TRBV7-8 and TRBJ2-1; D is unclear. This CDR3 has 13 amino acids. V lost 5 bases and J 5 bases, leaving 10 bases between the germline ends. Germline CDR1 SGHVS, CDR2 FQNEAQ. CDR3 loop: CASSPARNNEQFF. The CDR3 nucleotides are TGTGCCAGCAGCCCAGCAAGGAACAATGAGCAGTTCTTC.

In its sample, this clone was seen once. The chain links TRBV29-1 to TRBJ2-7; D uncertain. This CDR3 contains 12 residues. CDR1 is SQVTM, CDR2 ANQGSEA, per germline. The V end lost 0 bases, the J end lost 6 bases, and 9 bases lay between the germline ends. The CDR3 here is CSVEEGATEQYF. DNA for the CDR3: TGCAGCGTTGAAGAAGGTGCAACCGAGCAGTACTTC.

CDR3 region: CASSNPGLQGDGYTF. Written as DNA, the CDR3 is TGTGCCAGTAGTAACCCGGGCCTCCAAGGAGATGGCTACACCTTC. The chain uses TRBV19 and TRBJ1-2; D remains ambiguous. Germline CDR1 and CDR2: LNHDA and SQIVND (reference sequence). This CDR3 region has 15 residues. Trimming removed 4 bases at V and 6 bases at J, with 18 bases between.

V and J are TRBV11-2 and TRBJ1-1; TRBD1 matches 9 bases. V gave up 5 bases and J gave up 0 bases; unmatched junction bases: 7. Germline CDR1 is SGHAT and CDR2 is FQNNGV. The CDR3 contains 16 residues. CDR3 nucleotide sequence: TGTGCCAGCAGCGCCTGGGACAGGGAACTGAACACTGAAGCTTTCTTT. This translates into CASSAWDRELNTEAFF.

V and J are TRBV4-3 and TRBJ2-3; a weak D match, TRBD1 (5 bases). Trimming removed 0 bases from V and 0 bases from J, with 16 bases in between. The germline V gene encodes CDR1 LGHNA and CDR2 YSLEER. The CDR3 contains 18 residues. The CDR3 coding sequence is TGCGCCAGCAGCCAAGATCCACTGGCAGGGTCAAGCACAGATACGCAGTATTTT. Amino acid sequence: CASSQDPLAGSSTDTQYF.

This clone was recorded only once. The chain recombines TRBV2 with TRBJ1-1; D is uncertain. CDR3 size: 14 residues. The V end was cut by 2 bases, the J end by 3 bases, with 10 bases between. Germline V lookup: CDR1 SNHLY, CDR2 FYNNEI. The CDR3 loop is CASSEKSPHTEAFF. The CDR3 DNA follows: TGTGCCAGCAGTGAAAAGAGCCCGCACACTGAAGCTTTCTTT. The entire variable domain, with the rest obtained from reference TRBV2 and TRBJ1-1, is as follows: EPEVTQTPSHQVTQMGQEVILRCVPISNHLYFYWYRQILGQKVEFLVSFYNNEISEKSEIFDDQFSVERPDGSNFTLKIRSTKLEDSAMYFCASSEKSPHTEAFFGQGTRLTVV.

The chain has TRBV7-9 and TRBJ2-3; D gene ambiguous. The CDR3 length is 8 residues. Per germline, CDR1 SEHNR and CDR2 FQNEAQ (reference sequence). The CDR3 sequence: CIADTQYF. The CDR3 DNA is TGTATAGCAGATACGCAGTATTTT.

The V gene is TRBV10-3, the J gene TRBJ2-1, with 10 nucleotides matching TRBD2. V lost 2 bases to trimming and J lost 0 bases; unmatched junction nucleotides: 1. The CDR3 has 16 residues. In germline, CDR1 is ENHRY, CDR2 SYGVKD. The CDR3 spells CAISEASGSSYNEQFF. The CDR3 nucleotides read TGTGCCATCAGTGAGGCTAGCGGGAGCTCCTACAATGAGCAGTTCTTC.

The chain uses TRBV7-8 and TRBJ1-2; D remains ambiguous. Germline loops: CDR1 SGHVS, CDR2 FQNEAQ. V was trimmed by 11 bases and J by 0 bases, leaving 10 bases between them. The CDR3 runs to 12 residues. The CDR3 sequence: CAGRTANYGYTF. Written as DNA, the CDR3 is TGTGCCGGAAGAACAGCTAACTATGGCTACACCTTC.

Concerning this clone itself: Other DNA sequences of this sample code for an identical CDR3. The V gene is TRBV6-5, the J gene TRBJ2-1; D is possibly TRBD1 (6 bases). CDR1 is MNHEY and CDR2 is SVGAGI in the germline V gene. CDR3 size: 13 residues. V shed 8 bases and J shed 0 bases, with 8 bases lying between them. CDR3 region: CASGTSSYNEQFF. The CDR3 DNA reads as TGTGCCAGCGGGACATCCTCCTACAATGAGCAGTTCTTC.

V and J are TRBV7-9 and TRBJ1-2; D not certain. The V gene's germline CDR1 is SEHNR and CDR2 FQNEAQ (reference sequence). The CDR3 contains 14 residues. V gave up 1 base and J gave up 3 bases, with 9 bases separating them. The CDR3 sequence: CASSLDVRHYGYTF. CDR3 DNA: TGTGCCAGCAGCTTAGATGTTCGCCACTATGGCTACACCTTC.

This clone was counted a single time. The J gene is TRBJ2-7, the V gene TRBV9; tentative D call: TRBD1 (6 bases). Germline values: CDR1 SGDLS, CDR2 YYNGEE. The CDR3 length is 13 residues. Deletions cut 3 bases from V and 2 bases from J, with 9 bases between. As DNA, the CDR3 is TGTGCCAGCAGCGCCCCAGGGGCCTACGAGCAGTACTTC. This translates into CASSAPGAYEQYF.

V and J are TRBV29-1 and TRBJ1-2, with D perhaps TRBD1 (6 bases). Germline V gene lookup returns CDR1 SQVTM and CDR2 ANQGSEA. This CDR3 spans 13 amino acids. V shed 7 bases and J shed 4 bases, with 16 bases lying between them. In DNA, the CDR3 is TGCAGCGCTCGAACAGGGAAGTTCTATGGCTACACCTTC. Protein: CSARTGKFYGYTF.

The DNA for the CDR3 is TGTGCCAGCAGCTTAGCGCCCGTCTCTGGTCTGAGCTCTGGGGCCAACGTCCTGACTTTC. It specifies CASSLAPVSGLSSGANVLTF. The genes are TRBV7-2 and TRBJ2-6; D is undetermined. Deletions cut 0 bases from V and 0 bases from J, with 18 bases between. This CDR3 contains 20 residues. Per germline, CDR1 SGHTA and CDR2 FQGNSA.

The rearrangement joins TRBV14 to TRBJ2-7, with D maybe TRBD1 (6 bases). Germline values: CDR1 SGHDN, CDR2 FVKESK. The length of the CDR3 is 15 residues. Trimming left V 4 bases short and J 5 bases short, with 18 bases between. The CDR3 loop is CASSPRDTGVDEQYF. CDR3 DNA sequence: TGTGCCAGCAGCCCCCGGGACACCGGAGTGGACGAGCAGTACTTC.

A single count supports this clone. V is TRBV5-6 and J is TRBJ2-2, with 10 bases matching TRBD1. The V and J ends lost 3 bases and 3 bases, in that order; junction bases with no gene match: 5. Germline-derived CDR1 and CDR2 are SGHDT and YYEEEE. This CDR3 comprises 16 residues. The CDR3 loop is CASSSGTGVYTGELFF. The DNA of the CDR3 is TGTGCCAGCAGCTCCGGGACAGGGGTTTACACCGGGGAGCTGTTTTTT.

V usage is TRBV27 and J usage is TRBJ2-2; possible D gene TRBD1, 6 bases. There are 15 residues in the CDR3. Germline-derived CDR1 and CDR2 are MNHEY and SMNVEV (reference sequence). The V end was cut by 2 bases, the J end by 4 bases, with 11 bases between. DNA for the CDR3: TGTGCCAGCAGTTTAACGGACAGAAGCACCGGGGAGCTGTTTTTT. As protein: CASSLTDRSTGELFF.

The chain combines TRBV11-2 with TRBJ2-7, with 8 bases fitting TRBD1. V lost 1 base and J lost 0; bases outside the gene matches: 5. The germline gives CDR1 SGHAT, CDR2 FQNNGV. The CDR3 covers 16 residues. CDR3 loop: CASSLGTGFGSYEQYF. The CDR3 DNA reads as TGTGCCAGCAGCTTAGGGACAGGGTTTGGCTCCTACGAGCAGTACTTC.